Listed below are T cell receptor beta chains from one sample, sequenced in a study of shared clonotypes between healthy human individuals. Method: immunoSEQ multiplex PCR; TCRdb's copy keeps in-frame clones and lacks some. The repertoire holds 600,000 or so clones, with roughly 98% as singletons. Sequences were obtained from naive CD8+ T cells sorted from blood. The receptors come from a man aged 30-40 years in good health. The CDR3 runs from the conserved cysteine through the conserved F or W. The D gene is left open where the match is weak.

v_call,j_call,d_call,cdr3_nt,cdr3_aa
TRBV27,TRBJ2-7,.,TGTGCCAGCAGCCCTATGCGCCCCTCCTACGAGCAGTACTTC,CASSPMRPSYEQYF
TRBV29-1,TRBJ2-7,.,TGCAGCGTTGAAGTACAGCCCTACGAGCAGTACTTC,CSVEVQPYEQYF
TRBV30,TRBJ2-7,.,TGTGCCTGGAGTGGAACAGGCTTCCACGAGCAGTACTTC,CAWSGTGFHEQYF
TRBV15,TRBJ2-7,TRBD2,TGTGCCACCAGCAGAGTCGGGACCGGGAGGGCTCACGAGCAGTACTTC,CATSRVGTGRAHEQYF
TRBV7-6,TRBJ1-1,TRBD1,TGTGCCAGCAGCGGAGCGGACAGGGGGCACACTGAAGCTTTCTTT,CASSGADRGHTEAFF
TRBV7-9,TRBJ2-3,TRBD1,TGTGCCAGCAGCTCAACCTTCCTTCGGGACAGGAGCACAGATACGCAGTATTTT,CASSSTFLRDRSTDTQYF
TRBV4-3,TRBJ2-3,TRBD2,TGCGCCAGCAGCCGAACCGGGACTAGCGGGAGAAAGGGCACAGATACGCAGTATTTT,CASSRTGTSGRKGTDTQYF
TRBV7-9,TRBJ2-5,TRBD2,TGTGCCAGCAGCTCCCCGAGGAGGAGCGGGAGGGACCAAGAGACCCAGTACTTC,CASSSPRRSGRDQETQYF
TRBV6-5,TRBJ2-2,.,TGTGCCAGCAGCAGTACCGGGACACCGGGAGGGGAGCTGTTTTTT,CASSSTGTPGGELFF
TRBV9,TRBJ2-3,TRBD2,TGTGCCAGCAGTACGAGCGGGAGCAGGAGCACAGATACGCAGTATTTT,CASSTSGSRSTDTQYF
TRBV9,TRBJ2-1,TRBD2,TGTGCTTCAGCGAGCGGGGGCTACAATGAGCAGTTCTTC,CASASGGYNEQFF
TRBV5-6,TRBJ2-5,.,TGTGCCAGCAGCTTGGGACAGCAAGAGACCCAGTACTTC,CASSLGQQETQYF
TRBV25-1,TRBJ2-2,TRBD2,TGTGCCAGCAGTGGGGAGGGACTCTTTCCCGGGGAGCTGTTTTTT,CASSGEGLFPGELFF
TRBV11-2,TRBJ1-1,TRBD1,TGTGCCAGCAGCGCCCCGGGGACAGGGTTCACTGAAGCTTTCTTT,CASSAPGTGFTEAFF
TRBV5-6,TRBJ2-5,.,TGTGCCAGCGCTGTCCAACCACGAGGAGAGACCCAGTACTTC,CASAVQPRGETQYF
TRBV27,TRBJ2-5,.,TGTGCCAGCAGTTTTTCGGGGGGACAAGGGGAGACCCAGTACTTC,CASSFSGGQGETQYF
TRBV9,TRBJ2-3,.,TGTGCCAGCAGCGTAGGCCGTGGGGATACGCAGTATTTT,CASSVGRGDTQYF
TRBV5-6,TRBJ2-1,.,TGTGCCAGCAGCCCCGGGACTCTCAATGAGCAGTTCTTC,CASSPGTLNEQFF
TRBV7-8,TRBJ2-7,TRBD2,TGTGCCAGCAGCTTAGAAGCGGGAATCCCCGAGCAGTACTTC,CASSLEAGIPEQYF
TRBV18,TRBJ2-5,.,TGTGCCAGCTCACCACTAATGGGGGAAGAGACCCAGTACTTC,CASSPLMGEETQYF
TRBV2,TRBJ2-7,.,TGTGCCAGCAGTGAAACGGGAGACACCTACGAGCAGTACTTC,CASSETGDTYEQYF
TRBV11-2,TRBJ1-2,.,TGTGCCAGCAGCCGGGTTTCCAACTATGGCTACACCTTC,CASSRVSNYGYTF
TRBV28,TRBJ2-7,.,TGTGCCAGCAGTTGGTTGGGCTACGAGCAGTACTTC,CASSWLGYEQYF
TRBV4-1,TRBJ2-1,.,TGCGCCAGCAGCCAAGAAGGGTATTGGGAGCAGTTCTTC,CASSQEGYWEQFF
TRBV10-3,TRBJ2-7,.,TGTGCCATCAGTGAGGTTGGCAGTGCCTACGAGCAGTACTTC,CAISEVGSAYEQYF
TRBV2,TRBJ2-2,.,TGTGCCAGCAGTCCACCCCAGAACACCGGGGAGCTGTTTTTT,CASSPPQNTGELFF